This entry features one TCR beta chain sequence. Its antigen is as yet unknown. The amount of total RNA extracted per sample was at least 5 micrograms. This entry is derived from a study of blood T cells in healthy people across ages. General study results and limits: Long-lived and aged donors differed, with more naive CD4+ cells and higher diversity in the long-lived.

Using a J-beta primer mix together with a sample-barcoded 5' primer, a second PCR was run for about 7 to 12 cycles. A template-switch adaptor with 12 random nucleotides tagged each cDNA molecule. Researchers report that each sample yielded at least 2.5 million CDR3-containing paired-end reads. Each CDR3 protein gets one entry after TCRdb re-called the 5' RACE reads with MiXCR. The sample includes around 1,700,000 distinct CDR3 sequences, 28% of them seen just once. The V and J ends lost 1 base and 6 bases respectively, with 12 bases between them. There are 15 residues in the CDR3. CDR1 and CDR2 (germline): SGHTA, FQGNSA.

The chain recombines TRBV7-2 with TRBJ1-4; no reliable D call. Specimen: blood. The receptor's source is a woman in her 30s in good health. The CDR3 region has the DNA TGTGCCAGCAGCTTAGTGTGGAGGGCTGATGAAAAACTGTTTTTT. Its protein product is CASSLVWRADEKLFF.